This T cell receptor beta chain is drawn from a study of cytomegalovirus exposure and HLA in healthy donors. Use of 60 Vbeta and 13 Jbeta primers characterized the PCR. Clones were sequenced by immunoSEQ multiplex PCR, and TCRdb holds only the in-frame ones, with some missing. The data contain tens of thousands of clones, roughly four fifths of them singletons. CDR3 length equals 16 residues. V trimming: 4 bases; J trimming: 2 bases; junction bases outside the gene matches: 7. Germline-derived CDR1 and CDR2 are SGHNT and YYREEE (reference sequence). The TCR was taken from a male donor in good health and CMV-seropositive. Sequencing used PBMCs. V usage is TRBV5-4 and J usage is TRBJ2-3, with 10 bases identical to TRBD1. As DNA, the CDR3 is TGTGCCAGCAGCCCTCGACAGGGGGCCGCCACAGATACGCAGTATTTT. Translated: CASSPRQGAATDTQYF.